The next 10 T cell receptor beta chains were all read from a single sample in a study of cytomegalovirus exposure and HLA in healthy donors. Both 60 Vbeta primers and 13 Jbeta primers went into the PCR. This table comes from immunoSEQ multiplex PCR, and its TCRdb copy is limited to in-frame clones, with some not included. The sample has a few hundred thousand clones; 60% to 85% are singletons. The sequenced sample consisted of PBMCs. Source of these receptors: a man between 35 and 55 years old in good health and CMV-seronegative.

The chain is built from TRBV7-2 and TRBJ1-1, with unresolved D. Trimming took off 5 bases at V and 11 bases at J, with 24 bases between the two ends. The CDR3 is 15 amino acids. Germline CDR1 and CDR2: SGHTA and FQGNSA. The CDR3 region has the DNA TGTGCCAGCAGCCTATCCCCGGACGGGAGGAAGCAGGCTTTCTTT. Protein sequence: CASSLSPDGRKQAFF. Filled out from reference TRBV7-2 and TRBJ1-1, the complete variable domain reads GAGVSQSPSNKVTEKGKDVELRCDPISGHTALYWYRQSLGQGLEFLIYFQGNSAPDKSGLPSDRFSAERTGGSVSTLTIQRTQQEDSAVYLCASSLSPDGRKQAFFGQGTRLTVV.

This clone was counted between two and nine times. CDR3 coding DNA: TGTGCCAGCAGCTTGATGCTAGCGGGGGGGCAAGAGACCCAGTACTTC. It specifies CASSLMLAGGQETQYF. The gene calls are TRBV5-4 and TRBJ2-5, with 12 bases aligning to TRBD2. Germline CDR1 is SGHNT and CDR2 is YYREEE (reference sequence). V dropped 1 base and J dropped 2; count of bases not matched to a gene: 3. This CDR3 contains 16 residues.

This sequence joins TRBV10-3 and TRBJ1-4; D is perhaps TRBD1 (6 bases). V was pared by 6 bases and J by 7 bases, with 15 bases between. The CDR3 has 14 residues. Germline V lookup: CDR1 ENHRY, CDR2 SYGVKD. The CDR3 DNA reads TGTGCCATCAGCCCAGGGGCAGGGCGTGAAAAACTGTTTTTT. As protein: CAISPGAGREKLFF.

In this sample, this clone turned up once. This chain uses TRBV9 with TRBJ2-1; D is unclear. V lost 3 bases, J lost 2 bases, and 6 bases lay in between. The germline CDR1 and CDR2 sequences are SGDLS and YYNGEE. This CDR3 contains 13 residues. This CDR3 is CASSEPPYNEQFF. CDR3 coding DNA: TGTGCCAGCAGCGAGCCCCCCTACAATGAGCAGTTCTTC.

This clone was detected once. This chain joins TRBV7-6 and TRBJ1-5, with 9 bases fitting TRBD1. The CDR3 spans 16 residues. CDR1 is SGHVS, CDR2 FNYEAQ, per germline. V gave up 2 bases and J gave up 4 bases; unmatched junction bases: 6. CDR3 in amino acids: CASSLPRTGENQPQHF. In nucleotides, the CDR3 is TGTGCCAGCAGCTTACCCAGGACAGGGGAGAATCAGCCCCAGCATTTT.

The gene calls are TRBV18 and TRBJ1-5, with no clear D. Germline CDR1 and CDR2: KGHSH and LQKENI. This CDR3 has 16 residues. V was cut by 4 bases and J by 4 bases, with 17 bases left in between. CDR3 sequence (DNA): TGTGCCAGCTCACAAGACGGAGGAGTGGGAAATCAGCCCCAGCATTTT. Protein: CASSQDGGVGNQPQHF.

A single count supports this clone. This chain uses TRBV4-3 with TRBJ2-7, with D possibly TRBD2 on 6 matching bases. V gave up 0 bases and J gave up 0 bases, with 12 bases separating them. The germline V gene has CDR1 LGHNA and CDR2 YSLEER. The CDR3 runs to 16 residues. The chain's CDR3 is CASSQEIGLSSYEQYF. The CDR3 coding sequence is TGCGCCAGCAGCCAAGAGATTGGACTAAGCTCCTACGAGCAGTACTTC.

The chain recombines TRBV30 with TRBJ2-1; a weak D match, TRBD1 (5 bases). The CDR3 length is 12 residues. V was cut by 1 base and J by 8 bases, with 9 bases left in between. CDR1 and CDR2 from the germline V gene are GTSNPN and SVGIG (reference sequence). The CDR3 here is CAWSARVDEQFF. The DNA for the CDR3 is TGTGCCTGGAGTGCCAGGGTGGATGAGCAGTTCTTC.

A few counts support this clone. The rearrangement links TRBV6-5 to TRBJ1-2; no reliable D call. The V gene's germline CDR1 is MNHEY and CDR2 SVGAGI. V was shortened by 5 bases and J by 5 bases, with 15 bases between the two germline ends. The length of the CDR3 is 14 residues. The CDR3 region is CASSDGGGGYGYTF. Written as DNA, the CDR3 is TGTGCCAGCAGTGATGGCGGCGGTGGATATGGCTACACCTTC.

The chain recombines TRBV11-2 with TRBJ2-2; tentatively, D is TRBD2 (5 bases). CDR1 is SGHAT and CDR2 is FQNNGV in the germline V gene. V shed 5 bases and J shed 3 bases, with 16 bases lying between them. This CDR3 spans 16 amino acids. The CDR3 bases are TGTGCCAGCAGCCGCAGGACTGTAGCGCACACCGGGGAGCTGTTTTTT. It codes for CASSRRTVAHTGELFF.